A single sample gave rise to the 25 T cell receptor beta chains below, sequenced in a study of patients and donors after allogeneic stem cell transplantation. Each CDR3 protein is one row after TCRdb ran MiXCR on the RT-PCR reads. The sample records a few hundred thousand distinct CDR3 sequences, 35% to 45% being singletons. The sample comprised blood, either unsorted or a sorted T cell fraction (not recorded which). These receptor sequences come from a human donor who was either an allogeneic HSCT recipient or a stem cell or donor lymphocyte infusion donor (not recorded which). It is not recorded whose cells these are; they may come from a transplant donor.

This chain connects TRBV9 to TRBJ1-4, with 7 bases lining up with TRBD1. Germline CDR1 SGDLS, CDR2 YYNGEE. J was trimmed by 5 bases and V by 4 bases; bases with no gene match: 8. The CDR3 consists of 15 residues. The CDR3 is CASSPRGQNNEKLFF. As DNA, the CDR3 is TGTGCCAGCAGCCCCCGGGGACAGAACAATGAAAAACTGTTTTTT.

This clonotype was picked up a small number of times. For the CDR3, the DNA is TGTGCCAGCAGTTCTTCCTTCAGCGGGGGCGGGACCCAGTACTTC. It encodes CASSSSFSGGGTQYF. The chain is built from TRBV6-5 and TRBJ2-5; TRBD2 matches at 8 bases. V lost 4 bases and J lost 7; bases outside the gene matches: 11. The germline V gene has CDR1 MNHEY and CDR2 SVGAGI. The CDR3 extends over 15 amino acids.

Only a few counts were recorded for this clonotype. V and J are TRBV27 and TRBJ1-5; D not resolved. V was pared by 6 bases and J by 0 bases, with 9 bases between. Germline CDR1 reads MNHEY; CDR2 reads SMNVEV (reference sequence). This CDR3 comprises 14 residues. CDR3 nucleotide sequence: TGTGCCAGCAGCGACCAGGCTAGCAATCAGCCCCAGCATTTT. Translation gives CASSDQASNQPQHF.

The rearrangement joins TRBV6-2 or TRBV6-3 to TRBJ2-1, with 7 bases identical to TRBD1. CDR1 MNHEY and CDR2 SVGEGT come from the germline V gene. With 5 bases clipped from V and 8 bases from J, the junction kept 9 bases outside the gene matches. The CDR3 has 14 residues. The CDR3 region is CASSTGVGGDEQFF. CDR3 bases: TGTGCCAGCAGTACCGGGGTAGGGGGCGATGAGCAGTTCTTC.

V usage is TRBV11-3 and J usage is TRBJ1-1; the D gene is possibly TRBD1 (5 bases). Germline V gene sequence: CDR1 SGHNT, CDR2 YENEEA. This CDR3 has 14 residues. V was clipped by 3 bases and J by 1 base, with 9 bases between them. The CDR3 sequence: CASSFSGTNTEAFF. The CDR3 DNA reads as TGTGCCAGCAGCTTTTCCGGGACGAACACTGAAGCTTTCTTT.

This rearrangement joins TRBV28 to TRBJ1-2; no definite D call. V lost 10 bases and J lost 1, with 28 bases in between. There are 18 residues in the CDR3. CDR1 and CDR2 (germline): MDHEN, SYDVKM. This CDR3 is CATDAPPSPLYLNYGYTF. The CDR3 region has the DNA TGTGCCACCGATGCGCCCCCCTCCCCTCTATATCTTAACTATGGCTACACCTTC.

This chain links TRBV7-2 with TRBJ2-2, with 10 bases aligning to TRBD2. CDR1 is SGHTA, CDR2 FQGNSA, per germline. V lost 5 bases, J lost 1 base, and 7 bases stayed unmatched. The CDR3 is 17 residues long. CDR3 region: CASSQTASGGNTGELFF. Written as DNA, the CDR3 is TGTGCCAGCAGCCAGACGGCTAGCGGGGGGAACACCGGGGAGCTGTTTTTT. The full variable domain, rest sourced from reference TRBV7-2 and TRBJ2-2, is GAGVSQSPSNKVTEKGKDVELRCDPISGHTALYWYRQSLGQGLEFLIYFQGNSAPDKSGLPSDRFSAERTGGSVSTLTIQRTQQEDSAVYLCASSQTASGGNTGELFFGEGSRLTVL.

The chain is built from TRBV20-1 and TRBJ1-5, with a weak D call TRBD1 (6 bases). V was shortened by 3 bases and J by 4 bases, with 10 bases between the two germline ends. Germline V gene lookup returns CDR1 DFQATT and CDR2 SNEGSKA (reference sequence). This CDR3 has 13 amino acids. This CDR3 reads CSASGQTNQPQHF. In DNA form, the CDR3 reads TGCAGTGCTAGTGGACAGACTAATCAGCCCCAGCATTTT.

V gene TRBV7-9 combines with J gene TRBJ1-6, with 7 bases aligning to TRBD1. Germline V gene sequence: CDR1 SEHNR, CDR2 FQNEAQ (reference sequence). This CDR3 is built from 12 residues. V shed 6 bases, J shed 12 bases, and the junction held 5 bases outside the gene matches. The CDR3 protein is CASSSQGLPLHF. The DNA for the CDR3 is TGTGCCAGCAGTTCACAGGGGTTACCCCTCCACTTT.

The rearrangement joins TRBV7-9 to TRBJ2-1; 7 positions match TRBD1. Germline CDR1 SEHNR, CDR2 FQNEAQ (reference sequence). The length of the CDR3 is 17 residues. Trimming took 2 bases from V and 0 from J; bases not matched to a gene: 7. The CDR3 DNA reads as TGTGCCAGCAGCTTAATCCGGCAGGGGGTCTCCTACAATGAGCAGTTCTTC. Translated: CASSLIRQGVSYNEQFF.

CDR3 in amino acids: CASSGVSNTGELFF. In DNA, the CDR3 is TGTGCCAGCAGCGGCGTTTCGAACACCGGGGAGCTGTTTTTT. The V and J genes are TRBV9 and TRBJ2-2, with no clear D. Trimming left V 3 bases short and J 0 bases short, with 6 bases between. Germline CDR1 is SGDLS and CDR2 is YYNGEE. The CDR3 is 14 residues long.

In this sample, this clonotype turned up a few times. The V call is TRBV15, the J call TRBJ1-2; D is perhaps TRBD1 (5 bases). Germline CDR1 and CDR2: LNHNV and YYDKDF (reference sequence). V dropped 3 bases and J dropped 7 bases, with 12 bases sitting between them. The CDR3 length is 13 residues. CDR3 residues: CATSRTEGTGYTF. CDR3 DNA sequence: TGTGCCACCAGCAGGACAGAAGGTACTGGCTACACCTTC.

This clonotype occurred once. The rearrangement joins TRBV27 to TRBJ2-7, with a weak D call TRBD2 (6 bases). Germline CDR1 and CDR2: MNHEY and SMNVEV (reference sequence). Trimming left V 7 bases short and J 7 bases short, with 14 bases between. The CDR3 runs to 12 residues. CDR3 DNA: TGTGCCAGCAAGGTTGGGGGGAGTGAGCAGTACTTC. This translates into CASKVGGSEQYF.

In the case of this clonotype: A single base separates this from a much larger clone, so it may be a read error. The chain is built from TRBV5-1 and TRBJ1-1, with unresolved D. Germline-derived CDR1 and CDR2 are SGHRS and YFSETQ. The CDR3 covers 14 residues. Between the trimmed V and J ends, which lost 0 bases and 1 base, there was a span of 7 bases. This CDR3 is CASSLVGWNTEAFF. The CDR3 nucleotides read TGCGCCAGCAGCTTGGTCGGGTGGAACACTGAAGCTTTCTTT.

This clonotype turned up a few times. This chain connects TRBV7-9 to TRBJ1-3; tentatively, D is TRBD1 (5 bases). Germline V gene data show CDR1 as SEHNR and CDR2 as FQNEAQ (reference sequence). V lost 1 base, J lost 0 bases, and 10 bases lay in between. The CDR3 length is 16 residues. The CDR3 DNA sequence: TGTGCCAGCAGCTTAGAGGGACGGATCTCTGGAAACACCATATATTTT. Translated: CASSLEGRISGNTIYF.

The CDR3 DNA follows: TGTGCCTGCGGCGGGGGGAGCACAGATACGCAGTATTTT. This encodes CACGGGSTDTQYF. This rearrangement joins TRBV6-2 or TRBV6-3 to TRBJ2-3; 8 nucleotides line up with TRBD2. Germline lookup yields CDR1 MNHEY and CDR2 SVGEGT. V was clipped by 11 bases and J by 0 bases; unmatched bases: 4. CDR3 length: 13 residues.

The CDR3 DNA is TGTGCCAGCAGCCAAGTGACAGGGGCGGGAAACACCATATATTTT. Its protein product is CASSQVTGAGNTIYF. J is TRBJ1-3 and V is TRBV3-1; TRBD1 aligns across 8 bases. Germline CDR1 is LGHDT and CDR2 is YNNKEL (reference sequence). CDR3 length: 15 residues. V lost 1 base to trimming and J lost 4 bases; unmatched junction nucleotides: 3.

This clonotype was detected a few times. This rearrangement joins TRBV29-1 to TRBJ2-5; 10 bases are a match to TRBD2. CDR3 length: 17 residues. V trimming: 4 bases; J trimming: 4 bases; junction bases outside the gene matches: 15. Germline V CDR1 and CDR2: SQVTM, ANQGSEA. The CDR3 spells CSVVPSGGRSRPETQYF. CDR3 bases: TGCAGCGTTGTGCCTAGCGGGGGACGTAGTAGACCAGAGACCCAGTACTTC.

The chain combines TRBV20-1 with TRBJ2-1, with TRBD2 matching 12 bases. V shed 2 bases and J 10 bases; nucleotides not matched to a gene: 12. CDR1 is DFQATT, CDR2 SNEGSKA, per germline (reference sequence). This CDR3 has 16 amino acids. The chain's CDR3 is CSARPPSGGEIGEQFF. For the CDR3, the DNA is TGCAGTGCTAGACCCCCTAGCGGGGGGGAAATCGGCGAGCAGTTCTTC.

This clonotype was recorded a few times. The chain joins TRBV10-3 to TRBJ2-7; D may be TRBD1 or TRBD2 (5 bases each). Germline CDR1 is ENHRY and CDR2 is SYGVKD. V gave up 4 bases and J gave up 3 bases, with 16 bases separating them. The CDR3 loop spans 15 amino acids. The CDR3: CAISGAREKLYEQYF. As DNA, the CDR3 is TGTGCCATCAGTGGAGCCAGGGAGAAGCTCTACGAGCAGTACTTC.

This clonotype came up a few times. The J gene is TRBJ1-5, the V gene TRBV18; D is unclear. V was clipped by 2 bases and J by 7 bases, with 9 bases between them. There are 13 residues in the CDR3. Germline loops: CDR1 KGHSH, CDR2 LQKENI. The DNA of the CDR3 is TGTGCCAGCTCACCAGACCAGCAACAGCCCCAGCATTTT. Translated: CASSPDQQQPQHF.

This clonotype has only a few counts. The chain joins TRBV28 to TRBJ1-5; no definite D call. V lost 5 bases, J lost 8 bases, and 13 bases lay in between. CDR1 and CDR2 from the germline V gene are MDHEN and SYDVKM. The CDR3 loop spans 13 amino acids. The CDR3 DNA follows: TGTGCCAGCAGTGAGACTGGGAGGGAGCCCCAGCATTTT. Translation: CASSETGREPQHF.

The chain employs TRBV18 and TRBJ1-6; 7 positions match TRBD1. Germline values: CDR1 KGHSH, CDR2 LQKENI. Trimming at V came to 4 bases and at J to 9 bases, leaving 3 bases not matched to a gene. The CDR3 covers 13 residues. CDR3 sequence: CASSRQGGSPLHF. CDR3 nucleotides: TGTGCCAGCTCACGACAGGGTGGTTCACCCCTCCACTTT.

Only a few counts were recorded for this clonotype. The chain links TRBV5-1 to TRBJ2-7, with 9 bases identical to TRBD1. CDR1 is SGHRS, CDR2 YFSETQ, per germline. V lost 4 bases to trimming and J lost 6 bases; unmatched junction nucleotides: 11. CDR3 length: 15 amino acids. The CDR3 loop is CASSASGTGRVEQYF. The CDR3 DNA reads as TGCGCCAGCAGCGCCTCCGGGACAGGGAGAGTCGAGCAGTACTTC.

The J gene is TRBJ1-1, the V gene TRBV7-9; D ambiguous. The germline V gene encodes CDR1 SEHNR and CDR2 FQNEAQ (reference sequence). This CDR3 is built from 15 residues. The V and J ends lost 1 base and 0 bases respectively, with 9 bases between them. The CDR3 reads CASSLGQIMNTEAFF. The CDR3 bases are TGTGCCAGCAGCTTAGGGCAGATCATGAACACTGAAGCTTTCTTT.